Below, one T cell receptor (beta chain) is given with its context. What it recognizes is unknown. Exclusion of a patient resulted from uncontrolled infection, other autoimmune disease, pregnancy or lactation. The data are from a study of T cells in Graves' hyperthyroidism and ophthalmopathy. General study findings and limits: A model of 13 V-J features distinguished ophthalmopathy from stable hyperthyroidism.

Germline assignment: CDR1 LNHNV and CDR2 YYDKDF (reference sequence). The CDR3 runs 16 residues. The V end was cut by 6 bases, the J end by 3 bases, with 18 bases between. Amplification yielded TCR beta CDR3 regions, with RNA transcripts as the source. RT-PCR in the first round (using the HTBI primer set) targeted the TCR CDR3. TCRdb recomputed calls from the multiplex PCR reads with MiXCR, one row per CDR3 protein. The sample includes some 560,000 distinct CDR3 sequences, about a sixth seen only once; the top ten take about 7%. This TCR was sampled from a woman aged 30 to 39 with Graves' hyperthyroidism. Specimen: blood. This chain connects TRBV15 to TRBJ1-5, with D possibly TRBD1 on 6 matching bases. In DNA form, the CDR3 reads TGTGCCACCAGTTCTTCTGATGGGGGCCCCAATCAGCCCCAGCATTTT. Protein sequence: CATSSSDGGPNQPQHF.